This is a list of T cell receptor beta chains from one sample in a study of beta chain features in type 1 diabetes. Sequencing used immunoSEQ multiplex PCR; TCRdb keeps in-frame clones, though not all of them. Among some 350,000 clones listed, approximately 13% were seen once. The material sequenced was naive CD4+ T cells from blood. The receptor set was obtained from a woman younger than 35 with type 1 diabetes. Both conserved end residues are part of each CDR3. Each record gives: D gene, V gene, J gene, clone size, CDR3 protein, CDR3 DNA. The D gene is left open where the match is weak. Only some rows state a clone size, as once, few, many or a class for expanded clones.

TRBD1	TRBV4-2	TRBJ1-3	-	CASSQDSRQGLSGNTIYF	TGTGCCAGCAGCCAAGATAGTCGACAGGGGCTCTCTGGAAACACCATATATTTT
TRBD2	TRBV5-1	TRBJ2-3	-	CASSFASGSSRTDTQYF	TGCGCCAGCAGCTTCGCTAGCGGGAGCTCCCGCACAGATACGCAGTATTTT
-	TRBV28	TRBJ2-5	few	CASSYGGVPGQETQYF	TGTGCCAGCAGTTACGGGGGTGTTCCGGGTCAGGAGACCCAGTACTTC
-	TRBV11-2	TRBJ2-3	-	CASCRGSTDTQYF	TGTGCCAGCTGCCGGGGGAGCACAGATACGCAGTATTTT
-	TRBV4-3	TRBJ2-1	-	CASSHPVGGVNEQFF	TGCGCCAGCAGCCATCCGGTTGGAGGGGTCAATGAGCAGTTCTTC
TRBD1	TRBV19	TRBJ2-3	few	CASSKTGDTDTQYF	TGTGCCAGTAGCAAAACAGGGGACACAGATACGCAGTATTTT
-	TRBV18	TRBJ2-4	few	CASSNDKGHKNIQYF	TGTGCCAGCTCAAACGATAAGGGGCACAAAAACATTCAGTACTTC
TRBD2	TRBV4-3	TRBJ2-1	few	CASSQALAGGLVEFF	TGCGCCAGCAGCCAGGCACTAGCGGGAGGGCTTGTAGAGTTCTTC
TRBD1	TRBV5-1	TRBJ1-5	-	CASRDRDNQPQHF	TGCGCCAGCAGGGACAGGGACAATCAGCCCCAGCATTTT
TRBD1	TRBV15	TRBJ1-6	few	CATSRDTGAGSPLHF	TGTGCCACCAGCAGAGACACAGGGGCCGGCTCACCCCTCCACTTT
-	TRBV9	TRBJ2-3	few	CASSSTPAVTDTQYF	TGTGCCAGCAGCTCAACCCCCGCGGTCACAGATACGCAGTATTTT
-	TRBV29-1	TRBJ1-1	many	CSAWQSSNEAFF	TGCAGCGCCTGGCAGTCTTCGAATGAAGCTTTCTTT
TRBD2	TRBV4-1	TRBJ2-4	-	CASSQRRGGDRPVAKNIQYF	TGCGCCAGCAGCCAAAGACGCGGGGGAGACAGACCCGTAGCCAAAAACATTCAGTACTTC
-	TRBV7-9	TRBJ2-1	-	CASSFESHRDEQFF	TGTGCCAGCAGCTTCGAAAGCCACAGGGATGAGCAGTTCTTC
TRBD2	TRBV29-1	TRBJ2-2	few	CSVSPSGIEDGELFF	TGCAGCGTTTCACCTAGCGGGATAGAGGACGGGGAGCTGTTTTTT
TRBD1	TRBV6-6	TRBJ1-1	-	CASSYSRDRGPEAFF	TGTGCCAGCAGTTACTCGAGGGACAGGGGGCCTGAAGCTTTCTTT
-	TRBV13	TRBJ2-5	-	CASSLSRGRTQYF	TGTGCCAGCAGCTTATCTAGGGGAAGGACCCAGTACTTC